Presented here are 32 T cell receptor beta chains from one specimen sequenced in a study of blood T cells in healthy people across ages. A sample-barcoded 5' primer and a J-beta primer mix were used in a second PCR of roughly 6 to 12 cycles. From the 5' RACE reads, TCRdb called clonotypes with MiXCR, one entry per CDR3 protein. The sample has hundreds of thousands of distinct CDR3 sequences, 25% seen once. These data were likewise used in another study, on T cells of mothers and their children.

The sequenced sample consisted of blood. The receptors here all came from a boy aged 5-17 years in good health.

This clonotype was detected only a few times. J is TRBJ2-5 and V is TRBV5-1; D not certain. The V end lost 4 bases, the J end lost 5 bases, and 9 bases lay between the germline ends. The CDR3 covers 12 residues. Per germline, CDR1 SGHRS and CDR2 YFSETQ. The CDR3 protein is CASSPERETQYF. CDR3 coding DNA: TGCGCCAGCAGCCCAGAACGTGAGACCCAGTACTTC. Full variable domain (remainder filled in from reference TRBV5-1 and TRBJ2-5): KAGVTQTPRYLIKTRGQQVTLSCSPISGHRSVSWYQQTPGQGLQFLFEYFSETQRNKGNFPGRFSGRQFSNSRSEMNVSTLELGDSALYLCASSPERETQYFGPGTRLLVL.

This sequence joins TRBV9 and TRBJ2-1, with D perhaps given as TRBD1 or TRBD2 (5 bases each). CDR3 length equals 14 residues. Germline V gene lookup returns CDR1 SGDLS and CDR2 YYNGEE. With 5 bases removed from V and 0 bases from J, the gap between germline ends came to 9 bases. CDR3 DNA sequence: TGTGCCAGCAGGGGGACGGCCTCCTACAATGAGCAGTTCTTC. This translates into CASRGTASYNEQFF.

The chain employs TRBV7-9 and TRBJ2-5, with 9 bases fitting TRBD2. The last part of the DNA fits TRBJ2-1 better; the J call may be wrong. This CDR3 region has 13 residues. The germline V gene has CDR1 SEHNR and CDR2 FQNEAQ (reference sequence). CDR3 in amino acids: CASSLGTSDEQFF. The CDR3, as DNA: TGTGCCAGCAGCTTAGGGACTAGCGATGAGCAGTTCTTC.

The chain carries TRBV20-1 and TRBJ2-7; D not certain. CDR3 length: 17 amino acids. Looked up from germline, CDR1 is DFQATT and CDR2 is SNEGSKA (reference sequence). The V end was cut by 0 bases, the J end by 0 bases, with 18 bases between. Here the CDR3 DNA reads TGCAGTGCTAGAGAGCGACGCTTTGAGTTTATCTCCTACGAGCAGTACTTC. This translates into CSARERRFEFISYEQYF.

A word on this clonotype: A much larger clone differs by one base, so this may be a read error. The CDR3 DNA is TGTGCCAGCAGCCACGGGGGCTATGGCTACACCTTC. It codes for CASSHGGYGYTF. The rearrangement links TRBV3-1 to TRBJ1-2; TRBD1 might be the D (5 bases). In germline, CDR1 is LGHDT, CDR2 YNNKEL (reference sequence). The CDR3 totals 12 residues. The V end lost 3 bases, the J end lost 4 bases, and 6 bases lay between the germline ends.

This clonotype appeared a few times. The chain links TRBV27 to TRBJ1-2; 9 nucleotides agree with TRBD1. Germline values: CDR1 MNHEY, CDR2 SMNVEV (reference sequence). The V segment lost 5 bases and the J segment 6 bases; nucleotides outside the gene matches: 10. The CDR3 runs 15 residues. CDR3 in DNA: TGTGCCAGCAGTACACAGGGGGCGCCTAGGGATGGCTACACCTTC. Encoded protein: CASSTQGAPRDGYTF.

This clonotype appeared a few times. The CDR3 region is CAPRSLGAVMRETQYF. For the CDR3, the DNA is TGTGCCCCGCGGTCGCTAGGGGCGGTTATGCGAGAGACCCAGTACTTC. The chain joins TRBV12-3 or TRBV12-4 to TRBJ2-5; possible D gene TRBD1, 5 bases. Trimming removed 11 bases at V and 4 bases at J, with 26 bases between. This CDR3 is 16 amino acids long.

CDR3 sequence (DNA): TGTGCCAGCAGCCCAGGGCGGGGGGGCGTCGCAGATACGCAGTATTTT. It encodes CASSPGRGGVADTQYF. The chain combines TRBV11-2 with TRBJ2-3, with TRBD2 identical over 9 bases. After removal of 5 bases from V and 4 bases from J, the junction contained 10 bases not matched to a gene. CDR3 length equals 16 residues. Germline lookup yields CDR1 SGHAT and CDR2 FQNNGV.

This clonotype was counted between two and nine times. The chain joins TRBV7-8 to TRBJ2-5, with unresolved D. The DNA matches TRBJ2-7 better at its end, which makes the J call doubtful. This CDR3 has 13 residues. The germline CDR1 and CDR2 sequences are SGHVS and FQNEAQ. DNA of the CDR3: TGTGCCAGCAGCCCCGGAGTCCTCTACGAGCAGTACTTC. Translated, it gives CASSPGVLYEQYF.

The CDR3 DNA reads as TGCGCCAGCAGCCCTCCCGGGACAGGGAGGACTGAAGCTTTCTTT. Translation gives CASSPPGTGRTEAFF. The rearrangement joins TRBV5-1 to TRBJ1-1, with 9 nucleotides matching TRBD1. Germline V lookup: CDR1 SGHRS, CDR2 YFSETQ. V shed 4 bases and J 5 bases; nucleotides not matched to a gene: 9. The CDR3 runs to 15 residues.

This rearrangement joins TRBV12-3 or TRBV12-4 to TRBJ1-5; 9 nucleotides align to TRBD1. CDR3 length: 15 residues. V shed 6 bases and J 0 bases; nucleotides not matched to a gene: 3. CDR3 in DNA: TGTGCCAGCAGCACGACAGGGGGTAGCAATCAGCCCCAGCATTTT. It yields the protein CASSTTGGSNQPQHF.

This clonotype came up a few times. The chain combines TRBV27 with TRBJ2-1; 9 bases fit TRBD2. The germline V gene has CDR1 MNHEY and CDR2 SMNVEV (reference sequence). The CDR3 contains 15 residues. V gave up 6 bases and J gave up 3 bases; unmatched junction bases: 6. The CDR3 nucleotides read TGTGCCAGCAGCCGTAGCGGGGGCCTCTACAATGAGCAGTTCTTC. This sequence encodes CASSRSGGLYNEQFF.

This clonotype was counted only a few times. The CDR3 DNA is TGTGCCAGCAGCGCAGCAGGGAATGCGTACGAGCAGTACTTC. Protein product: CASSAAGNAYEQYF. The rearrangement uses TRBV7-2 and TRBJ2-7, with D perhaps TRBD1 (5 bases). The length of the CDR3 is 14 residues. The germline V gene has CDR1 SGHTA and CDR2 FQGNSA. The V gene lost 5 bases and the J gene lost 4 bases, with 15 bases spanning the gap.

This clonotype was counted a few times. J is TRBJ2-5 and V is TRBV20-1; 9 nucleotides align to TRBD2. The CDR3 has 16 amino acids. The germline gives CDR1 DFQATT, CDR2 SNEGSKA (reference sequence). Trimming at V came to 5 bases and at J to 1 base, leaving 11 bases not matched to a gene. CDR3 loop: CSAVIAGVPGQETQYF. CDR3 nucleotides: TGCAGTGCTGTGATAGCGGGAGTTCCAGGCCAAGAGACCCAGTACTTC.

The sample holds a few counts of this clonotype. V and J are TRBV10-1 and TRBJ2-5; 14 bases line up with TRBD2. CDR1 and CDR2 from the germline V gene are WNHNN and SYGVQD (reference sequence). This CDR3 has 17 residues. Trimming cost V 3 bases and J 5 bases; bases outside gene matches: 8. As DNA, the CDR3 is TGCGCCAGCAGTGATTCGACTAGCGGGAGGGCCCTTGAGACCCAGTACTTC. Its protein product is CASSDSTSGRALETQYF.

The rearrangement links TRBV25-1 to TRBJ2-5, with TRBD2 matching over 9 bases. This CDR3 is 16 amino acids long. V was clipped by 2 bases and J by 4 bases; unmatched bases: 8. Germline values: CDR1 MGHDK, CDR2 SYGVNS. The chain's CDR3 is CASSEGVAGGPETQYF. DNA of the CDR3: TGTGCCAGCAGTGAAGGAGTGGCGGGGGGGCCAGAGACCCAGTACTTC.

The gene calls are TRBV7-6 and TRBJ2-1; 9 bases align to TRBD2. Unmatched junction bases numbered 15, after V lost 4 bases and J lost 8 bases. This CDR3 has 17 residues. Germline V gene sequence: CDR1 SGHVS, CDR2 FNYEAQ. CDR3 region: CASSSLFARGGIHEQFF. As DNA, the CDR3 is TGTGCCAGCAGCTCGCTTTTTGCGCGGGGGGGCATCCATGAGCAGTTCTTC.

This clonotype appeared a few times. The V call is TRBV5-1, the J call TRBJ1-2; a possible D gene is TRBD1 (5 bases). CDR3 length: 12 amino acids. CDR1 is SGHRS and CDR2 is YFSETQ in the germline V gene. Trimming left V 6 bases short and J 4 bases short, with 10 bases between. The CDR3 here is CASMTVSYGYTF. DNA for the CDR3: TGCGCCAGCATGACAGTTTCCTATGGCTACACCTTC.

This clonotype has only a few counts. The chain carries TRBV18 and TRBJ1-5; a possible D gene is TRBD1 (5 bases). Germline V gives CDR1 KGHSH, CDR2 LQKENI. This CDR3 comprises 14 residues. V dropped 5 bases and J dropped 2 bases, with 10 bases sitting between them. This CDR3 is CASSRLGGNQPQHF. The DNA for the CDR3 is TGTGCCAGCTCAAGGTTGGGGGGCAATCAGCCCCAGCATTTT.

The chain has TRBV20-1 and TRBJ2-5, with 11 bases lining up with TRBD2. Trimming took 6 bases from V and 4 from J; bases not matched to a gene: 7. The V gene's germline CDR1 is DFQATT and CDR2 SNEGSKA (reference sequence). The CDR3 covers 14 residues. DNA of the CDR3: TGCAGTGCATCCCTAGCGGGGGGAGGAGAGACCCAGTACTTC. Translating gives CSASLAGGGETQYF.

This clonotype has more than one count but fewer than ten. In DNA form, the CDR3 reads TGCAGTGCTAGAGATAAGCGGGAGGAAACAGATACGCAGTATTTT. Protein product: CSARDKREETDTQYF. The chain is built from TRBV20-1 and TRBJ2-3; 9 nucleotides agree with TRBD2. Trimming at V came to 0 bases and at J to 3 bases, leaving 4 bases not matched to a gene. This CDR3 spans 15 amino acids. Per germline, CDR1 DFQATT and CDR2 SNEGSKA (reference sequence).

The table lists this clonotype with a few counts. The CDR3 DNA reads TGCAGCGCTGTCCTCGTTTATGGCTACACCTTC. It encodes CSAVLVYGYTF. The gene calls are TRBV29-1 and TRBJ1-2; no clear D gene. Trimming took 7 bases from V and 5 from J, leaving 11 bases between them. Looked up from germline, CDR1 is SQVTM and CDR2 is ANQGSEA. The CDR3 runs to 11 residues.

This clonotype was found a few times. V usage is TRBV5-1 and J usage is TRBJ2-5; D might be TRBD1 (6 bases). Per the germline V gene, CDR1 is SGHRS and CDR2 is YFSETQ. V dropped 7 bases and J dropped 1 base, with 11 bases sitting between them. The CDR3 covers 13 residues. The CDR3 sequence: CASGDRPQETQYF. The CDR3, as DNA: TGCGCCAGCGGCGACAGGCCCCAAGAGACCCAGTACTTC. The complete variable domain, with remaining parts taken from reference TRBV5-1 and TRBJ2-5, reads KAGVTQTPRYLIKTRGQQVTLSCSPISGHRSVSWYQQTPGQGLQFLFEYFSETQRNKGNFPGRFSGRQFSNSRSEMNVSTLELGDSALYLCASGDRPQETQYFGPGTRLLVL.

This clonotype has a count of ten or more. This rearrangement joins TRBV11-2 to TRBJ2-7; the D gene is possibly TRBD2 (7 bases). From germline, CDR1 is SGHAT and CDR2 FQNNGV. This CDR3 region has 14 residues. Trimming shortened V by 0 bases and J by 5 bases, and 11 bases separated the two germline ends. The CDR3 reads CASSLDSGGHEQYF. Written as DNA, the CDR3 is TGTGCCAGCAGCTTAGATTCGGGGGGCCACGAGCAGTACTTC.

This clonotype showed up just a few times. The CDR3 DNA reads TGTGCCAGCAGTCCACAACCCTCGGAGGAAACTAACTATGGCTACACCTTC. Encoded protein: CASSPQPSEETNYGYTF. The chain joins TRBV27 to TRBJ1-2, with no clear D. In germline, CDR1 is MNHEY, CDR2 SMNVEV (reference sequence). Trimming removed 5 bases from V and 0 bases from J, with 19 bases in between. The CDR3 runs 17 residues.

V usage is TRBV5-1 and J usage is TRBJ1-2; no reliable D call. Germline V gene lookup returns CDR1 SGHRS and CDR2 YFSETQ. Trimming cost V 1 base and J 4 bases, with 14 bases left between them. The CDR3 loop spans 15 amino acids. The CDR3: CASSLNGPEPYGYTF. In DNA, the CDR3 is TGCGCCAGCAGCTTGAACGGGCCCGAGCCCTATGGCTACACCTTC.

This clonotype was observed a handful of times. The chain couples TRBV7-3 to TRBJ2-4, with 7 bases matching TRBD2. The junction had 8 bases not matched to a gene; V was cut back by 8 bases and J by 4 bases. Germline-derived CDR1 and CDR2 are SGHTA and FQGTGA. The CDR3 covers 14 residues. CDR3 sequence reads: CASPLRGSKNIQYF. Here the CDR3 DNA reads TGTGCCAGCCCCTTGCGGGGGTCAAAAAACATTCAGTACTTC.

The J gene is TRBJ2-7, the V gene TRBV9, with TRBD2 matching over 11 bases. Per the germline V gene, CDR1 is SGDLS and CDR2 is YYNGEE. The CDR3 runs 18 residues. V was pared by 5 bases and J by 3 bases, with 16 bases of the junction left unmatched. In DNA, the CDR3 is TGTGCCAGCAGTAGTGGACTAGCGGGCCAGGGACTCCTCTACGAGCAGTACTTC. This sequence encodes CASSSGLAGQGLLYEQYF. Drawing the rest from reference TRBV9 and TRBJ2-7, the complete variable domain is DSGVTQTPKHLITATGQRVTLRCSPRSGDLSVYWYQQSLDQGLQFLIQYYNGEERAKGNILERFSAQQFPDLHSELNLSSLELGDSALYFCASSSGLAGQGLLYEQYFGPGTRLTVT.

This clonotype appeared a few times. The chain joins TRBV4-1 to TRBJ2-1; 9 bases line up with TRBD1. V was clipped by 4 bases and J by 7 bases; unmatched bases: 5. Germline CDR1 reads MGHRA; CDR2 reads YSYEKL. CDR3 size: 14 residues. The CDR3 is CASSLLQGANEQFF. CDR3 in DNA: TGCGCCAGCAGCCTTTTACAGGGGGCGAATGAGCAGTTCTTC.

This clonotype was found a few times. The rearrangement links TRBV4-3 to TRBJ2-6; D is unresolved. Germline CDR1 and CDR2: LGHNA and YSLEER. CDR3 length: 16 residues. V gave up 0 bases and J gave up 2 bases, with 8 bases separating them. The CDR3: CASSQEPRPGANVLTF. CDR3 nucleotides: TGCGCCAGCAGCCAAGAACCACGCCCTGGGGCCAACGTCCTGACTTTC.

V gene TRBV7-9 combines with J gene TRBJ2-5; 9 bases line up with TRBD2. The CDR3 contains 14 residues. Germline trimming cut 7 bases from V and 2 bases from J; bases unmatched to any gene: 5. Germline lookup yields CDR1 SEHNR and CDR2 FQNEAQ (reference sequence). CDR3 coding DNA: TGTGCCAGCACTCGACTAGCGGTTCAAGAGACCCAGTACTTC. Protein product: CASTRLAVQETQYF. The whole variable domain, remainder taken from reference TRBV7-9 and TRBJ2-5, is DTGVSQNPRHKITKRGQNVTFRCDPISEHNRLYWYRQTLGQGPEFLTYFQNEAQLEKSRLLSDRFSAERPKGSFSTLEIQRTEQGDSAMYLCASTRLAVQETQYFGPGTRLLVL.

The chain joins TRBV5-1 to TRBJ1-1; D unclear. Germline V gene lookup returns CDR1 SGHRS and CDR2 YFSETQ. The V and J ends lost 6 bases and 3 bases respectively, with 9 bases between them. The CDR3 is 12 amino acids. The CDR3 region has the DNA TGCGCCAGCAAGTCGAGGGACACTGAAGCTTTCTTT. Encoded protein: CASKSRDTEAFF.